Listed here are 11 T cell receptor beta chains from one sample, sequenced in a study of control samples from healthy donors and cancer patients. The table came from immunoSEQ multiplex PCR; TCRdb's copy has only in-frame clones and leaves some out. The sample includes about 410,000 clones, 90% of them seen just once. The sample taken for sequencing was PBMCs. The receptors shown here come from a man aged 40-50 years with head and neck cancer.

The rearrangement joins TRBV5-1 to TRBJ2-5; tentative D call: TRBD1 (5 bases). This CDR3 spans 15 amino acids. Germline CDR1 is SGHRS and CDR2 is YFSETQ. The V end was cut by 1 base, the J end by 0 bases, with 10 bases between. For the CDR3, the DNA is TGCGCCAGCAGCTTGAGACAGATGAACCAAGAGACCCAGTACTTC. Its protein is CASSLRQMNQETQYF.

The chain links TRBV7-8 to TRBJ2-1; TRBD2 matches 12 bases. With 2 bases clipped from V and 4 bases from J, the junction kept 6 bases outside the gene matches. Germline V gene data show CDR1 as SGHVS and CDR2 as FQNEAQ. The CDR3 runs to 17 residues. CDR3 in amino acids: CASSLTPTSGSYNEQFF. In DNA form, the CDR3 reads TGTGCCAGCAGCTTAACACCGACTAGCGGGAGTTACAATGAGCAGTTCTTC.

The chain is built from TRBV30 and TRBJ1-1; 8 bases align to TRBD1. This CDR3 has 15 residues. Germline V gives CDR1 GTSNPN, CDR2 SVGIG (reference sequence). The J segment lost 0 bases and the V segment lost 5 bases, leaving 8 bases of the junction unmatched. The CDR3 nucleotides are TGTGCCTGGGGACAGGGCACTTCGATGAACACTGAAGCTTTCTTT. Translated: CAWGQGTSMNTEAFF.

This clone was recorded a few times. The rearrangement links TRBV27 to TRBJ1-2; no clear D gene. Germline loops: CDR1 MNHEY, CDR2 SMNVEV (reference sequence). Trimming pared 0 bases from V and 3 bases from J, leaving 11 bases between. The CDR3 spans 15 residues. The CDR3 region is CASSLSTRRHYGYTF. The DNA for the CDR3 is TGTGCCAGCAGTTTATCGACACGTCGACACTATGGCTACACCTTC.

CDR3 bases: TGTGCCAGCAGTTTATTCCCAGAAACCCAGCGGGCGGCCTCCTACGAGCAGTACTTC. Translated, it gives CASSLFPETQRAASYEQYF. The chain couples TRBV27 to TRBJ2-7, with D possibly matching TRBD2 (6 bases). Germline values: CDR1 MNHEY, CDR2 SMNVEV (reference sequence). This CDR3 has 19 amino acids. The V and J ends lost 1 base and 0 bases respectively, with 22 bases between them.

V is TRBV15 and J is TRBJ2-1, with 9 bases fitting TRBD1. Per germline, CDR1 LNHNV and CDR2 YYDKDF (reference sequence). The CDR3 loop spans 16 amino acids. V gave up 0 bases and J gave up 6 bases; unmatched junction bases: 6. CDR3 DNA: TGTGCCACCAGCAGAGATACACAGGACAGGGGCAATGAGCAGTTCTTC. Protein sequence: CATSRDTQDRGNEQFF.

The chain couples TRBV11-2 to TRBJ2-7; 7 nucleotides line up with TRBD2. The germline gives CDR1 SGHAT, CDR2 FQNNGV. The J segment lost 7 bases and the V segment lost 1 base, leaving 7 bases of the junction unmatched. This CDR3 is 14 amino acids long. This chain's CDR3 is CASSLGLATGEQYF. The CDR3, as DNA: TGTGCCAGCAGCTTAGGACTAGCCACGGGAGAGCAGTACTTC.

This clone was found once. The J gene is TRBJ1-1, the V gene TRBV7-2; D remains unclear. Germline lookup yields CDR1 SGHTA and CDR2 FQGNSA. The CDR3 spans 15 residues. The V end lost 4 bases, the J end lost 0 bases, and 12 bases lay between the germline ends. The CDR3 spells CASSWEARVNTEAFF. The CDR3 nucleotides are TGTGCCAGCAGCTGGGAGGCGAGGGTGAACACTGAAGCTTTCTTT.

V and J are TRBV2 and TRBJ2-7; 7 nucleotides match TRBD1. Germline CDR1 and CDR2: SNHLY and FYNNEI. There are 13 residues in the CDR3. Trimming took 4 bases from V and 6 from J; bases not matched to a gene: 6. CDR3 DNA: TGTGCCAGCAGTGGGACAGGACTGCCCGAGCAGTACTTC. Translation: CASSGTGLPEQYF.

The chain recombines TRBV28 with TRBJ2-7, with TRBD1 matching over 9 bases. This CDR3 spans 17 amino acids. Trimming cost V 5 bases and J 2 bases; bases outside gene matches: 13. Germline loops: CDR1 MDHEN, CDR2 SYDVKM. CDR3: CASSLIKGTGITYEQYF. CDR3 coding DNA: TGTGCCAGCAGTCTAATAAAAGGGACAGGGATAACCTACGAGCAGTACTTC.

The CDR3 nucleotides read TGCGCCAGCAGTGAGTCCGGGACAGGCGATGAAAAACTGTTTTTT. Protein product: CASSESGTGDEKLFF. The chain links TRBV10-1 to TRBJ1-4; 8 nucleotides agree with TRBD1. The germline V gene has CDR1 WNHNN and CDR2 SYGVQD (reference sequence). The CDR3 has 15 residues. Trimming removed 0 bases from V and 6 bases from J; junction bases left unmatched: 3.